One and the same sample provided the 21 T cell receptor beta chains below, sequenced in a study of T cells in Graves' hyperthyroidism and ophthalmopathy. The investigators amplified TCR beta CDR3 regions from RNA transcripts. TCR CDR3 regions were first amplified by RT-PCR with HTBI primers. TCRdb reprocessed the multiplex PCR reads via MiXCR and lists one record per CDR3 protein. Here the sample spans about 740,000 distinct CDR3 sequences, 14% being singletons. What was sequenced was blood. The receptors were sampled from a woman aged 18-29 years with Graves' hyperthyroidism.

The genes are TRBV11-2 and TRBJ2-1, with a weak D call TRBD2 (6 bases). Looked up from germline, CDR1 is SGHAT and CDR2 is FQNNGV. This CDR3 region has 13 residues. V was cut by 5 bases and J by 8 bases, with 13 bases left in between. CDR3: CASSPPWGDEQFF. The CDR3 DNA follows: TGTGCCAGCAGCCCCCCCTGGGGGGATGAGCAGTTCTTC.

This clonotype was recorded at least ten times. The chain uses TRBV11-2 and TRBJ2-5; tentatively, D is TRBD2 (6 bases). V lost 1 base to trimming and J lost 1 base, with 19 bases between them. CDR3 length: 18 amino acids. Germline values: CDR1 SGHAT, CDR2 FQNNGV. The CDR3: CASSLGVLAPTIQETQYF. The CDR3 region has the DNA TGTGCCAGCAGCTTAGGGGTACTAGCCCCCACCATCCAAGAGACCCAGTACTTC.

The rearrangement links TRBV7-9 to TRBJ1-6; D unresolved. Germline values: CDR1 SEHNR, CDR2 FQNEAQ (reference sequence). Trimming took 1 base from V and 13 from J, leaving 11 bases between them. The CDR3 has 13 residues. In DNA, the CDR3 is TGTGCCAGCAGCTTAGAGGCGGATCCCCCCCTCCACTTT. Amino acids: CASSLEADPPLHF.

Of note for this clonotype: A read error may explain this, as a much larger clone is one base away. CDR3 amino acids: CASSTFSGMKETQYF. The CDR3 coding sequence is TGTGCCAGCAGTACCTTTAGCGGGATGAAAGAGACCCAGTACTTC. The chain combines TRBV27 with TRBJ2-5, with TRBD2 matching over 8 bases. This CDR3 has 15 amino acids. The V and J ends lost 5 bases and 3 bases, in that order; junction bases with no gene match: 8. Germline CDR1 MNHEY, CDR2 SMNVEV (reference sequence).

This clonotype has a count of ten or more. This CDR3 is CASARSSETQYF. The CDR3 nucleotides read TGTGCCAGCGCCAGGTCGAGCGAAACGCAGTATTTT. The chain links TRBV11-2 to TRBJ2-3; D is undetermined. V lost 8 bases and J lost 9, with 15 bases in between. Per the germline V gene, CDR1 is SGHAT and CDR2 is FQNNGV. This CDR3 contains 12 residues.

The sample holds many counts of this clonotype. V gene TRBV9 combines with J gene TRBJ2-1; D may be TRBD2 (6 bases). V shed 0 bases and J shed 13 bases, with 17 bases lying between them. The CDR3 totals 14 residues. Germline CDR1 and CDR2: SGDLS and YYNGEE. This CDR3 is CASSVGGGTLFQFF. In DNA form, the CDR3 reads TGTGCCAGCAGCGTAGGGGGCGGGACCCTGTTTCAGTTCTTC.

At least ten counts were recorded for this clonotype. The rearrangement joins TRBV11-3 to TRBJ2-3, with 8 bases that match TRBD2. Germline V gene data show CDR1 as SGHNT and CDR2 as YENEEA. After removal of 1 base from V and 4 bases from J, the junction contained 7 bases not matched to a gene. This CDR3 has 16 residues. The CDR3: CASSLGTGGPSDTQYF. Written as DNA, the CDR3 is TGTGCCAGCAGCTTAGGTACGGGAGGGCCATCAGATACGCAGTATTTT.

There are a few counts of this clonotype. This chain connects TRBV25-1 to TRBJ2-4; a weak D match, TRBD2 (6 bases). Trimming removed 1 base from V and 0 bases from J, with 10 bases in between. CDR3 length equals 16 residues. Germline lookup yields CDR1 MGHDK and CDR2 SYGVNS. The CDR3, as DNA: TGTGCCAGCAGTGAATCAGGAGGGAGAGCCAAAAACATTCAGTACTTC. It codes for CASSESGGRAKNIQYF.

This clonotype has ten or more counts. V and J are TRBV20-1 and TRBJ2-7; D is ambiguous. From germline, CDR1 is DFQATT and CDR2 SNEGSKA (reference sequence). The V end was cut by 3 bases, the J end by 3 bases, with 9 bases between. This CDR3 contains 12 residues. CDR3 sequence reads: CSARTPNYEQYF. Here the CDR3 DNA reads TGCAGTGCTAGGACGCCCAACTACGAGCAGTACTTC.

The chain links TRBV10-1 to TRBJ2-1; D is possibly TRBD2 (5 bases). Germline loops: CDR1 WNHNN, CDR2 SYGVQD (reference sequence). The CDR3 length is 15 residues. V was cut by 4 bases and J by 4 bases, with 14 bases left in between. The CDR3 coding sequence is TGCGCCAGCAGTGCGGTGGGAGCATTGTACAATGAGCAGTTCTTC. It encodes CASSAVGALYNEQFF.

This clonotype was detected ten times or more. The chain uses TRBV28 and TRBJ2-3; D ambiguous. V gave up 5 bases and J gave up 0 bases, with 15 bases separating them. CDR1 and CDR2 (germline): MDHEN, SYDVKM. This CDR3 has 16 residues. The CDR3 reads CASSPGTGESTDTQYF. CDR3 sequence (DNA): TGTGCCAGCAGTCCCGGAACGGGCGAGAGCACAGATACGCAGTATTTT.

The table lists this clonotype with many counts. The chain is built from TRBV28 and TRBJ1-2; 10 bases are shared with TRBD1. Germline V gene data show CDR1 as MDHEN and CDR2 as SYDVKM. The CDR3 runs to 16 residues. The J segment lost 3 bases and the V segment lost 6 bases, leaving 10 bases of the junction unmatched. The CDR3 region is CASRRAGTGVDYGYTF. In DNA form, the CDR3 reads TGTGCCAGCAGAAGAGCCGGGACAGGGGTGGACTATGGCTACACCTTC.

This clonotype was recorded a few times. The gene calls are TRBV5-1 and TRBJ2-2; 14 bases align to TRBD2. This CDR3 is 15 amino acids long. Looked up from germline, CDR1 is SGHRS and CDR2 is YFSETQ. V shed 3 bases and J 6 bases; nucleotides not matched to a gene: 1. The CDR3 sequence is CASSSTSGRAGELFF. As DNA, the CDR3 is TGCGCCAGCAGCTCGACTAGCGGGAGGGCCGGGGAGCTGTTTTTT.

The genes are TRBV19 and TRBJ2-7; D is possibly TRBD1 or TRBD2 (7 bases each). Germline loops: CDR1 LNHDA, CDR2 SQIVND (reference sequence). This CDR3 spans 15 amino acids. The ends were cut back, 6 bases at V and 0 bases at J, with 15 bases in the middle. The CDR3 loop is CASSLSGGDSYEQYF. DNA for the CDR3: TGTGCCAGTAGCCTATCAGGGGGGGACTCCTACGAGCAGTACTTC.

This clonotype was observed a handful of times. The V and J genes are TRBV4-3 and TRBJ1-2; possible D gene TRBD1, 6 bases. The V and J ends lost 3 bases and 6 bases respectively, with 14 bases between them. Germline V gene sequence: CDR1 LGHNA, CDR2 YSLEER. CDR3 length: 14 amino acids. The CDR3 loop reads CASSHSQGFDGYTF. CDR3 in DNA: TGCGCCAGCAGCCACTCACAGGGTTTCGATGGCTACACCTTC.

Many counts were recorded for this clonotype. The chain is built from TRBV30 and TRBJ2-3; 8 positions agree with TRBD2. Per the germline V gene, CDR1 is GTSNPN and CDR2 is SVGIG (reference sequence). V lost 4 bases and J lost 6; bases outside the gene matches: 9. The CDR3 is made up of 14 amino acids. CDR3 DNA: TGTGCCTGGAACATGGCGGGAGGATGGGATACGCAGTATTTT. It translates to CAWNMAGGWDTQYF.

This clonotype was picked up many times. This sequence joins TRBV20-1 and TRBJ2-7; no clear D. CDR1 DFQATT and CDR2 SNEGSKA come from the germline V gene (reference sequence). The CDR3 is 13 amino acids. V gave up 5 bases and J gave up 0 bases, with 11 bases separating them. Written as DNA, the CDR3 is TGCAGTGCTCCAGACTTGAACTCCTACGAGCAGTACTTC. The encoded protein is CSAPDLNSYEQYF.

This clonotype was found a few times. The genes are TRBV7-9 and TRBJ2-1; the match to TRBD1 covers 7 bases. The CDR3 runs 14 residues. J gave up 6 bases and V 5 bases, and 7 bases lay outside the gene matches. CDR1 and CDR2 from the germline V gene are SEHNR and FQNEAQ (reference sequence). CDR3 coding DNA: TGTGCCAGCAGCGACAGGGTCGGGGTCAATGAGCAGTTCTTC. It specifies CASSDRVGVNEQFF.

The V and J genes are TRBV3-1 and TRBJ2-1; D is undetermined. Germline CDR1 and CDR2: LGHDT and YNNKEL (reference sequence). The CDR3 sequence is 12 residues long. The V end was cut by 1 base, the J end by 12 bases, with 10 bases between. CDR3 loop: CASSQGSYGQFF. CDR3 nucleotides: TGTGCCAGCAGCCAAGGGAGTTATGGGCAGTTCTTC.

The CDR3 loop reads CASSLPWAAYEQYF. CDR3 in DNA: TGTGCCAGCAGTTTGCCATGGGCAGCCTACGAGCAGTACTTC. This sequence joins TRBV6-8 and TRBJ2-7; D remains unclear. Looked up from germline, CDR1 is MNHGY and CDR2 is SAAAGT. This CDR3 contains 14 residues. Trimming removed 4 bases at V and 2 bases at J, with 12 bases between.

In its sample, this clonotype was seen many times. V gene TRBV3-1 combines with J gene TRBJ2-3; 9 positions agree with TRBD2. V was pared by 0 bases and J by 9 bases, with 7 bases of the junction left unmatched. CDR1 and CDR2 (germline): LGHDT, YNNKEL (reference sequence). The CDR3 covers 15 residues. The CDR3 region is CASSQEFSGSLTQYF. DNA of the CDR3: TGTGCCAGCAGCCAAGAGTTTAGCGGGAGCTTGACGCAGTATTTT.